The 20 T cell receptor beta chains listed next were all sequenced from one sample in a study of tumor-infiltrating lymphocytes in primary liver carcinoma. Both RNA and DNA were isolated together from about 21-30 mg of bulk tissue that had not been sorted. Total RNA (around 500 ng) served as template for TCR beta cDNA synthesis primed by a constant-region primer. A slightly modified ARM-PCR protocol with three nested multiplex PCR rounds produced these TCR beta libraries. The study ran its first two PCR rounds for approximately 11 cycles each, using TRBV1-TRBV30 forward primers and a C-beta reverse primer. TCRdb re-derived calls from the multiplex PCR reads in MiXCR, one entry per CDR3 protein. The table lists tens of thousands of distinct CDR3 sequences, about 82% of them singletons, with over 30% in the top ten. What was sequenced was liver tumor tissue from sampling region 5. Subset given: tumor region T5, tumor centre. These receptors were collected from a man aged 35 to 55 with primary liver carcinoma and hepatitis B virus infection.

This chain connects TRBV6-5 to TRBJ1-6, with unresolved D. Germline V CDR1 and CDR2: MNHEY, SVGAGI. The V and J ends lost 11 bases and 1 base respectively, with 15 bases between them. The CDR3 spans 15 residues. The CDR3 spells CAGRGPGSYNSPLHF. CDR3 coding DNA: TGTGCCGGCCGAGGCCCTGGGTCCTATAATTCACCCCTCCACTTT.

Regarding this clonotype: Sequence at one end of the junction differs from germline and may be a read error. The V and J genes are TRBV4-1 and TRBJ2-7; no definite D call. Germline V lookup: CDR1 MGHRA, CDR2 YSYEKL. This CDR3 region has 13 residues. In DNA, the CDR3 is TGCGCCAACAGCCATTCTATTAGGTTGGTGCAGTACTTC. Translating it yields CANSHSIRLVQYF.

On this clonotype: This could be a read error, since a much larger clone is one nucleotide away. The rearrangement uses TRBV4-2 and TRBJ2-7; the match to TRBD2 covers 7 bases. In germline, CDR1 is LGHNA, CDR2 YNFKEQ. CDR3 size: 16 residues. The CDR3 reads CASNQAAGRELYEQYF. The DNA of the CDR3 is TGTGCCAGCAACCAAGCCGCCGGGCGGGAGTTGTACGAGCAGTACTTC.

The V and J genes are TRBV5-4 and TRBJ1-1; D unresolved. CDR1 and CDR2 from the germline V gene are SGHNT and YYREEE (reference sequence). Trimming took off 10 bases at V and 8 bases at J, with 15 bases between the two ends. The CDR3 loop spans 11 amino acids. For the CDR3, the DNA is TGTGCCGTCAGCTTGGTAGGAGAAGCTTTCTTT. Amino acids: CAVSLVGEAFF.

Many counts were recorded for this clonotype. V and J are TRBV5-1 and TRBJ1-2; unclear D gene. V was trimmed by 5 bases and J by 6 bases, leaving 11 bases between them. This CDR3 has 12 amino acids. CDR1 and CDR2 (germline): SGHRS, YFSETQ. This chain's CDR3 is CASSKVGHGYTF. The DNA for the CDR3 is TGCGCCAGCAGTAAAGTCGGCCATGGCTACACCTTC.

To note about this clonotype: The junction departs from germline at one end; a sequencing error may be responsible. This chain joins TRBV11-2 and TRBJ1-2; 9 bases fit TRBD1. CDR1 and CDR2 (germline): SGHAT, FQNNGV. This CDR3 comprises 15 residues. Here the CDR3 reads CVSSFSGDRAYCYTF. CDR3 bases: TGTGTCAGCAGCTTCTCCGGGGACAGGGCCTATTGCTACACCTTC.

This clonotype came up many times. The rearrangement joins TRBV28 to TRBJ2-7; the D is unclear. CDR3 length equals 11 residues. V dropped 6 bases and J dropped 3 bases, with 6 bases sitting between them. Germline V gene lookup returns CDR1 MDHEN and CDR2 SYDVKM. The CDR3 sequence: CASSRIYEQYF. The CDR3 DNA is TGTGCCAGCAGCAGGATCTACGAGCAGTACTTC.

In regard to this clonotype: One junction end disagrees with the germline gene, perhaps due to a read error. The chain uses TRBV6-5 and TRBJ2-1; TRBD2 aligns across 9 bases. CDR3 length: 17 amino acids. Germline V lookup: CDR1 MNHEY, CDR2 SVGAGI. The CDR3 nucleotides are TGTGCCAGCAGTCACTCGCATAGCGGGAGCTCATACAATGAGCAGTTCTTC. It translates to CASSHSHSGSSYNEQFF.

To note about this clonotype: A read error may produce the germline difference seen at one junction end. The V call is TRBV5-1, the J call TRBJ2-7, with D possibly matching TRBD2 (6 bases). Germline V CDR1 and CDR2: SGHRS, YFSETQ. The CDR3 runs to 15 residues. CDR3 sequence reads: CASSSTSGDAYEQYF. The CDR3 nucleotides are TGCGCCAGCAGCTCCACGTCGGGGGACGCTTACGAGCAATACTTC.

This sequence joins TRBV7-8 and TRBJ2-3, with 7 bases lining up with TRBD2. Unmatched junction bases numbered 3, after V lost 10 bases and J lost 2 bases. CDR1 and CDR2 from the germline V gene are SGHVS and FQNEAQ. The CDR3 is made up of 12 amino acids. The CDR3 bases are TGTGCCACCCTAGCGGACACAGATACGCAGTATTTT. Amino acid sequence: CATLADTDTQYF.

The V call is TRBV11-1, the J call TRBJ2-1; the match to TRBD2 covers 10 bases. The germline CDR1 and CDR2 sequences are SGHAT and FQDESV (reference sequence). The CDR3 contains 16 residues. After removal of 1 base from V and 7 bases from J, the junction contained 7 bases not matched to a gene. The chain's CDR3 is CASSLEVAGGSNEQFF. The CDR3 DNA follows: TGTGCCAGCAGCTTAGAGGTAGCGGGAGGAAGTAATGAGCAGTTCTTC.

Regarding this clonotype: Lacking the conserved final phenylalanine or tryptophan, this CDR3 likely reflects a read error. The gene calls are TRBV7-9 and TRBJ2-5, with 7 positions matching TRBD2. CDR3 length: 18 amino acids. Germline CDR1 reads SEHNR; CDR2 reads FQNEAQ (reference sequence). The chain's CDR3 is CANSSPGTNGGYQETQYL. DNA of the CDR3: TGTGCCAACAGCTCACCGGGGACTAACGGAGGGTACCAAGAGACCCAGTACCTC.

This clonotype was found once. The chain links TRBV6-1 to TRBJ2-1; the match to TRBD2 covers 7 bases. CDR1 is MNHNS, CDR2 SASEGT, per germline. Unmatched junction bases numbered 15, after V lost 10 bases and J lost 6 bases. The CDR3 runs 15 residues. The CDR3 DNA is TGTGCCAACGCCCGGGCGGGGGATAGGGGCAATGAGCAGTTCTTC. This gives the protein CANARAGDRGNEQFF.

In the case of this clonotype: This may arise from a read error, as a much more abundant clone is one base away. V is TRBV28 and J is TRBJ2-5; D might be TRBD1 or TRBD2, each matching 5 bases. CDR3 length: 17 amino acids. V was trimmed by 5 bases and J by 2 bases, leaving 21 bases between them. The germline gives CDR1 MDHEN, CDR2 SYDVKM. The CDR3 loop is CASSPQEGAGRQETQYF. In DNA form, the CDR3 reads TGTGCCAGCAGTCCCCAGGAAGGGGCGGGCCGTCAAGAGACCCAGTACTTC.

With regard to this clonotype: A read error is possible here, since a much larger clone lies one base away. The chain recombines TRBV28 with TRBJ1-1; D is unresolved. Germline CDR1 MDHEN, CDR2 SYDVKM. The CDR3 consists of 12 residues. In DNA form, the CDR3 reads TGTTCCAGCAAAGGACTGAACACTGAAGCTTTCTTT. Protein sequence: CSSKGLNTEAFF.

Points on this clonotype: One end of the junction does not line up with germline, which may come from a read error. This chain links TRBV6-4 with TRBJ2-2; D is perhaps TRBD1 (5 bases). The CDR3 extends over 13 amino acids. CDR1 is MRHNA, CDR2 SNTAGT, per germline. The CDR3 DNA reads TGTACCAGCAGTGTGGAAGGGGCAAGGGAGCTGTTTTTT. This gives the protein CTSSVEGARELFF.

The chain carries TRBV5-5 and TRBJ2-2, with no clear D. Per the germline V gene, CDR1 is SGHKS and CDR2 is YYEKEE (reference sequence). V was shortened by 1 base and J by 4 bases, with 5 bases between the two germline ends. The CDR3 runs 13 residues. The CDR3 protein is CASSLIATGELFF. In DNA, the CDR3 is TGTGCCAGCAGCTTGATAGCCACCGGGGAGCTGTTTTTT.

On this clonotype: One junction end disagrees with the germline gene, perhaps due to a read error. The genes are TRBV12-3 or TRBV12-4 and TRBJ2-1; D may be TRBD2 (7 bases). The CDR3 is made up of 13 amino acids. The CDR3 region is CASEPGGYNERFF. For the CDR3, the DNA is TGTGCCAGTGAACCGGGGGGCTACAATGAGCGGTTCTTC.

This clonotype was found once. This chain joins TRBV6-5 and TRBJ2-3; TRBD2 aligns across 8 bases. The CDR3 runs 17 residues. Germline assignment: CDR1 MNHEY and CDR2 SVGAGI. The V and J ends lost 8 bases and 3 bases, in that order; junction bases with no gene match: 16. CDR3 region: CASHKQGGRKGTDTQYF. The CDR3 DNA reads TGTGCCAGCCACAAACAGGGCGGGAGGAAGGGGACAGATACGCAGTATTTT.

In the case of this clonotype: Germline is not matched at one junction end, which may reflect a read error. The gene calls are TRBV4-1 and TRBJ1-5, with no clear D. The CDR3 length is 14 residues. Per the germline V gene, CDR1 is MGHRA and CDR2 is YSYEKL. Here the CDR3 DNA reads TGCGTCAGCAGCCCCGACGGGGTTAATCAGCCCCAGCATTTC. Translation gives CVSSPDGVNQPQHF.